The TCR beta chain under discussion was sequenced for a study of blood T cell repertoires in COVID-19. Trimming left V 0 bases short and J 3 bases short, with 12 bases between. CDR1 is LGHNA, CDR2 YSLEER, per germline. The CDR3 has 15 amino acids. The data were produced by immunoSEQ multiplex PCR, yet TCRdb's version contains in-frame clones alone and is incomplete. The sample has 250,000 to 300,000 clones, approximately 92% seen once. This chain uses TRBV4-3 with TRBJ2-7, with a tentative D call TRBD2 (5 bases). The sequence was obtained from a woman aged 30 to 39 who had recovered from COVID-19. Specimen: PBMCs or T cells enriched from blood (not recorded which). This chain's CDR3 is CASSQESGLHYEQYF. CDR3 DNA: TGCGCCAGCAGCCAAGAGAGCGGCCTTCACTACGAGCAGTACTTC.